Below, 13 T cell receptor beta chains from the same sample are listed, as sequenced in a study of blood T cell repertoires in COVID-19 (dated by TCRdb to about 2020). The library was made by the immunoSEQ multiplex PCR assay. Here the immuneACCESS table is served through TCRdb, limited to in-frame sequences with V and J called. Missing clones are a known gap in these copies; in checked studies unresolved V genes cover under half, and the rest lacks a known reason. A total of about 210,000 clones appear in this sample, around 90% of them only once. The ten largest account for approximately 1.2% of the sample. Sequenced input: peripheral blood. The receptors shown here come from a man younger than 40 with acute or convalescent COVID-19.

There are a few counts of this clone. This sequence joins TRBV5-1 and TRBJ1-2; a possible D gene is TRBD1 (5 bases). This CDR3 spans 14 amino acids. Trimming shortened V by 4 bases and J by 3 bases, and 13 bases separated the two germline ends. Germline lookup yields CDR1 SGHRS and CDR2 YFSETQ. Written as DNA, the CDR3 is TGCGCCAGCAGCCTGGAGCGGGGCGACTATGGCTACACCTTC. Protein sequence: CASSLERGDYGYTF.

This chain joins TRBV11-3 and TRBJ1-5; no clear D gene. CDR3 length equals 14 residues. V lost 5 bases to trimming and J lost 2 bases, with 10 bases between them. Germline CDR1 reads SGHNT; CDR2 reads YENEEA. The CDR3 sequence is CASSGLQRNQPQHF. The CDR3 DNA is TGTGCCAGCAGCGGACTGCAACGCAATCAGCCCCAGCATTTT.

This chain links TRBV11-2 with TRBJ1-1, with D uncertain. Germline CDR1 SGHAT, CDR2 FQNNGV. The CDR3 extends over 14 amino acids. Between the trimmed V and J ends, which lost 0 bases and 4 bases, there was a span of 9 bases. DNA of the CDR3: TGTGCCAGCAGCTTAGAGTCCGGGATCACTGAAGCTTTCTTT. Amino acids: CASSLESGITEAFF.

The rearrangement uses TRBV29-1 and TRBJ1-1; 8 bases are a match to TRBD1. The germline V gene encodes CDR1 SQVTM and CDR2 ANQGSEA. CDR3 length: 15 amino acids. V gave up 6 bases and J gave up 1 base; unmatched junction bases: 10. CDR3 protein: CSVGRTGITNTEAFF. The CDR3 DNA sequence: TGCAGCGTCGGACGGACAGGGATTACGAACACTGAAGCTTTCTTT.

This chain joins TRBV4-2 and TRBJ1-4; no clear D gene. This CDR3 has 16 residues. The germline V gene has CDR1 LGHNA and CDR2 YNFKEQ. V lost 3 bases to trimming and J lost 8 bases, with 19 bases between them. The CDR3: CASSQGNLGGGEKLFF. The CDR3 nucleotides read TGTGCCAGCAGCCAGGGGAATCTCGGAGGAGGAGAAAAACTGTTTTTT.

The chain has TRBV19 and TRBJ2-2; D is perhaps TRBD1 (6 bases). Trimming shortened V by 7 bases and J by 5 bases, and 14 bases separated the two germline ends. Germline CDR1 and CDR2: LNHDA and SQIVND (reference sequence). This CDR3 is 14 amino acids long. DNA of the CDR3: TGTGCCAGTACAAGGCAGGGGATGACCGGGGAGCTGTTTTTT. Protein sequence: CASTRQGMTGELFF.

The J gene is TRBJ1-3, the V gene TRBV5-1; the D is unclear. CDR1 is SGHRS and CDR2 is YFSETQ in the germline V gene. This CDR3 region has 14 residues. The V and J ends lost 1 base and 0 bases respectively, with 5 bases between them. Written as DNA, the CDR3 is TGCGCCAGCAGCTTGTTAGACTCTGGAAACACCATATATTTT. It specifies CASSLLDSGNTIYF. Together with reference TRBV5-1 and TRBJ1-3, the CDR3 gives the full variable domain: KAGVTQTPRYLIKTRGQQVTLSCSPISGHRSVSWYQQTPGQGLQFLFEYFSETQRNKGNFPGRFSGRQFSNSRSEMNVSTLELGDSALYLCASSLLDSGNTIYFGEGSWLTVV.

CDR3 region: CASSYGTGTYEQYF. In DNA form, the CDR3 reads TGTGCCAGCAGTTACGGGACAGGGACCTACGAGCAGTACTTC. The chain is built from TRBV6-6 and TRBJ2-7; 9 bases are shared with TRBD1. CDR3 length equals 14 residues. Germline CDR1 reads MNHNY; CDR2 reads SVGAGI (reference sequence). J was trimmed by 2 bases and V by 2 bases; bases with no gene match: 1.

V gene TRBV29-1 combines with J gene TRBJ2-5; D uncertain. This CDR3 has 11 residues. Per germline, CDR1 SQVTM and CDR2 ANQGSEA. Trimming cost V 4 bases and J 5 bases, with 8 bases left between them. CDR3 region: CSVGLRETQYF. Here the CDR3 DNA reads TGCAGCGTTGGCCTTCGGGAGACCCAGTACTTC.

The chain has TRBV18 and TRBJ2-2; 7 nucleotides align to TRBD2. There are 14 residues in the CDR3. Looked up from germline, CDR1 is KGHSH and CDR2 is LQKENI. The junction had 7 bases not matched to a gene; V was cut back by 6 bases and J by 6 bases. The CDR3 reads CASSPMGGPGELFF. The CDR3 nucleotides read TGTGCCAGCTCCCCGATGGGAGGGCCCGGGGAGCTGTTTTTT.

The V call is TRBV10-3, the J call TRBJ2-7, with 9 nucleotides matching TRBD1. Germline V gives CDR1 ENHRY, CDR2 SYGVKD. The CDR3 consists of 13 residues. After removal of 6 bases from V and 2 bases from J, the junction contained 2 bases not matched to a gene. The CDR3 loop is CAISDRGTYEQYF. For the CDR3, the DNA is TGTGCCATCAGCGACAGGGGGACCTACGAGCAGTACTTC.

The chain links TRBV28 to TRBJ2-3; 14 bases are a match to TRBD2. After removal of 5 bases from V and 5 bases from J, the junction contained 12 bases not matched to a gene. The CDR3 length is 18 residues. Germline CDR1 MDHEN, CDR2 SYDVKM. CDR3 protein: CASSPRWTSGRRRDTQYF. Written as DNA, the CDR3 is TGTGCCAGCAGTCCGCGGTGGACTAGCGGGAGGAGGAGAGATACGCAGTATTTT.

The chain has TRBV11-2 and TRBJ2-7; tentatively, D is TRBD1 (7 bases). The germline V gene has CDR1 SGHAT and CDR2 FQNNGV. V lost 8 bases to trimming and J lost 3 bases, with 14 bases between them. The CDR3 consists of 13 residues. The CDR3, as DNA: TGTGCCAGCGGGAGGACAGGTTACTACGAGCAGTACTTC. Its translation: CASGRTGYYEQYF.